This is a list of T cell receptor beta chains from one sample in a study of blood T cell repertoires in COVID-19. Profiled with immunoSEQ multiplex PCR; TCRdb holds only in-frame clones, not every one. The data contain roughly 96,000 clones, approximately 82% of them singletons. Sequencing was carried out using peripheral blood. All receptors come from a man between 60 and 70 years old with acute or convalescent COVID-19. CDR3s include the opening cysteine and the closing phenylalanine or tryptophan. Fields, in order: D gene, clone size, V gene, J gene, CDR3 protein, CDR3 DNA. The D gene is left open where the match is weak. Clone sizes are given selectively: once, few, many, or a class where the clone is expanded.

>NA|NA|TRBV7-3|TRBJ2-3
CASSPDRWGGTDTQYF
TGTGCCAGCAGCCCGGACCGGTGGGGGGGCACAGATACGCAGTATTTT
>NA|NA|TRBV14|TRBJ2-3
CASDGGAFTDTQYF
TGTGCCAGCGATGGGGGGGCCTTCACAGATACGCAGTATTTT
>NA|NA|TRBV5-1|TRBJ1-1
CASSLREGSTEAFF
TGCGCCAGCAGCTTACGGGAGGGGAGCACTGAAGCTTTCTTT
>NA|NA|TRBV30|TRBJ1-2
CAWRSPDRLSYGYTF
TGTGCCTGGAGATCTCCGGACAGACTTAGCTATGGCTACACCTTC
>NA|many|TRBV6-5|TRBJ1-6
CASSYSTDLVLALHF
TGTGCCAGCAGTTACTCTACCGACTTGGTGTTGGCCCTCCACTTT
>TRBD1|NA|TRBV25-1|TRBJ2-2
CASSERGQGSAGELFF
TGTGCCAGCAGTGAACGGGGACAGGGGAGTGCCGGGGAGCTGTTTTTT
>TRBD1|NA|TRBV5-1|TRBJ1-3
CASSLEGQGTGNTIYF
TGCGCCAGCAGCTTAGAGGGACAGGGGACTGGAAACACCATATATTTT
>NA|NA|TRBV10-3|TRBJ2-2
CAISDRNTGELFF
TGTGCCATCAGTGACAGAAACACCGGGGAGCTGTTTTTT
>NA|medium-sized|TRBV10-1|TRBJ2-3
CASSERRDGDTQYF
TGCGCCAGCAGTGAACGGAGGGATGGAGATACGCAGTATTTT
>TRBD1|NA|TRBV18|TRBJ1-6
CASSPLDRVGSPLHF
TGTGCCAGCTCACCACTGGACAGGGTTGGTTCACCCCTCCACTTT
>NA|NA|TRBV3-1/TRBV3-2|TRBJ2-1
CASSQGRELGEQFF
TGTGCCAGCAGCCAAGGACGGGAGTTGGGTGAGCAGTTCTTC
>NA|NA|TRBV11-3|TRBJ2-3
CASSSTMTDTQYF
TGTGCCAGCAGCTCCACAATGACAGATACGCAGTATTTT
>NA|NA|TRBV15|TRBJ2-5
CATSRDNGVKETQYF
TGTGCCACCAGCAGAGATAACGGTGTAAAGGAGACCCAGTACTTC
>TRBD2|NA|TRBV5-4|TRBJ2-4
CASSYSGRAVVAKNIQYF
TGTGCCAGCAGCTACAGCGGGAGGGCCGTTGTAGCCAAAAACATTCAGTACTTC
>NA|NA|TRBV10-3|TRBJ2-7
CAISESRSEQYF
TGTGCCATCAGTGAGTCGAGGAGCGAGCAGTACTTC
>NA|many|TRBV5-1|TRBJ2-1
CASTIAASSYNEQFF
TGCGCCAGTACCATAGCGGCGAGCTCCTACAATGAGCAGTTCTTC
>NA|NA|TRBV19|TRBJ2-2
CASSIGRGDLNTGELFF
TGTGCCAGTAGTATAGGGCGGGGCGATTTGAACACCGGGGAGCTGTTTTTT
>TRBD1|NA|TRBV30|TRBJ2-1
CAWGDSRNEQFF
TGTGCCTGGGGGGACAGTAGGAATGAGCAGTTCTTC
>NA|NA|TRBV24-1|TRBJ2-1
CATSDSSGRGNEQFF
TGTGCCACCAGTGATTCCTCGGGGAGGGGGAATGAGCAGTTCTTC
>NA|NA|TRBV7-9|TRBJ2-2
CASMLGGVGELFF
TGTGCCAGCATGCTTGGAGGCGTCGGGGAGCTGTTTTTT
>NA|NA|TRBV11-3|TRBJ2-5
CASSFSVSQYF
TGTGCCAGCAGCTTTTCGGTTAGCCAGTACTTC
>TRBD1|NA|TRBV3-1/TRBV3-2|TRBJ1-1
CASTGTGMNTEAFF
TGTGCCAGCACGGGGACAGGGATGAACACTGAAGCTTTCTTT
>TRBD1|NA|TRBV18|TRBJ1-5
CASSPPRGQGAGNQPQHF
TGTGCCAGCTCACCACCGCGGGGACAGGGGGCCGGCAATCAGCCCCAGCATTTT
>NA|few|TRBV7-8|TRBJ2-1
CASTPRPSSYNEQFF
TGTGCCAGCACCCCAAGGCCTAGCTCCTACAATGAGCAGTTCTTC
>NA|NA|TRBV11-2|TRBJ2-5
CASSLGWGVETQYF
TGTGCCAGCAGCTTGGGATGGGGGGTGGAGACCCAGTACTTC
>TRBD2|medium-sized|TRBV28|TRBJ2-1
CALAGGSVHNEQFF
TGTGCCTTAGCGGGAGGATCCGTCCACAATGAGCAGTTCTTC
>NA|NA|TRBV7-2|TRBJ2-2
CASSLTENTGELFF
TGTGCCAGCAGCTTGACAGAGAACACCGGGGAGCTGTTTTTT
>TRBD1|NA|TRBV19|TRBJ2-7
CASSKRQGSYEQYF
TGTGCCAGTAGTAAGCGACAGGGGTCCTACGAGCAGTACTTC
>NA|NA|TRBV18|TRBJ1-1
CASSPPATANTEAFF
TGTGCCAGCTCACCGCCGGCGACAGCGAACACTGAAGCTTTCTTT
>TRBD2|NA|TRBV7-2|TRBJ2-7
CASSLLGTSGGYEQYF
TGTGCCAGCAGCCTCTTGGGGACTAGCGGGGGCTACGAGCAGTACTTC
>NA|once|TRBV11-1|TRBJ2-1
CASSLEGRNEQFF
TGTGCCAGCAGCTTAGAGGGGCGAAATGAGCAGTTCTTC
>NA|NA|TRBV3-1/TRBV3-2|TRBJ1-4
CASSQGGTTNEKLFF
TGTGCCAGCAGCCAAGGAGGAACGACTAATGAAAAACTGTTTTTT
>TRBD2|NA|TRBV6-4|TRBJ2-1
CASTPLAGAYNEQFF
TGTGCCAGCACCCCTCTAGCGGGAGCCTACAATGAGCAGTTCTTC
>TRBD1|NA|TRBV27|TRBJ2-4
CASSSAGGWSKNIQYF
TGTGCCAGCAGTTCCGCAGGGGGCTGGTCCAAAAACATTCAGTACTTC
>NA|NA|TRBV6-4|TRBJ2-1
CASSDSSSRFWEQFF
TGTGCCAGCAGTGACTCGAGTAGTCGGTTCTGGGAGCAGTTCTTC
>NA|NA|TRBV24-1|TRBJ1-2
CATSDLTGEGYTF
TGTGCCACCAGTGATTTGACCGGGGAAGGCTACACCTTC
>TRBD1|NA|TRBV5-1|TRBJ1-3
CASSPAGTGAGNTIYF
TGCGCCAGCAGCCCGGCTGGGACAGGGGCTGGAAACACCATATATTTT
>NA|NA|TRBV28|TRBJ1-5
CASRFRGGSNQPQHF
TGTGCCAGCAGATTCAGGGGTGGCAGCAATCAGCCCCAGCATTTT
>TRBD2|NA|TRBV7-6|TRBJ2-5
CASSLSGRAETQYF
TGTGCCAGCAGCTTATCTGGGAGGGCGGAGACCCAGTACTTC
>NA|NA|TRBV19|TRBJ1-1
CASKGSGTTVNTEAFF
TGTGCATCTAAGGGGTCAGGTACGACCGTGAACACTGAAGCTTTCTTT
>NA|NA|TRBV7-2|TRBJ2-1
CASSMPGVTYNEQFF
TGTGCCAGCAGCATGCCCGGGGTCACCTACAATGAGCAGTTCTTC
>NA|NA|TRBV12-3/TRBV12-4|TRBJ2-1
CASSLSVPEQFF
TGTGCCAGCAGTTTGTCGGTCCCTGAGCAGTTCTTC
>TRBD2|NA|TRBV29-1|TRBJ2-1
CSVEIRRGGSSYNEQFF
TGCAGCGTTGAGATTCGACGGGGGGGTAGCTCCTACAATGAGCAGTTCTTC
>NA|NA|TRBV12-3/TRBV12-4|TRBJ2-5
CASSYKGMETQYF
TGTGCCAGCAGTTATAAGGGGATGGAGACCCAGTACTTC
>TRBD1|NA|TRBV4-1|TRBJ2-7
CASSQAPGQLYEQYF
TGCGCCAGCAGCCAAGCGCCGGGACAGTTATACGAGCAGTACTTC
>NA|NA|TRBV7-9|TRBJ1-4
CASSSPVREKLFF
TGTGCCAGCAGCTCTCCCGTCCGTGAAAAACTGTTTTTT
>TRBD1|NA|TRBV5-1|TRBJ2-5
CASSFRQGQETQYF
TGCGCCAGCAGCTTTAGACAGGGGCAAGAGACCCAGTACTTC
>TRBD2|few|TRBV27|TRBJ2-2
CASSLGTTPGELFF
TGTGCCAGCAGTTTGGGGACTACCCCCGGGGAGCTGTTTTTT
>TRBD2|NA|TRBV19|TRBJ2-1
CASSSTRERGWQFF
TGTGCCAGTAGCAGTACGCGGGAGAGAGGATGGCAGTTCTTC
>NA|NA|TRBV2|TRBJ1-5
CASTTTGSNQPQHF
TGTGCCAGCACCACTACAGGGAGCAATCAGCCCCAGCATTTT